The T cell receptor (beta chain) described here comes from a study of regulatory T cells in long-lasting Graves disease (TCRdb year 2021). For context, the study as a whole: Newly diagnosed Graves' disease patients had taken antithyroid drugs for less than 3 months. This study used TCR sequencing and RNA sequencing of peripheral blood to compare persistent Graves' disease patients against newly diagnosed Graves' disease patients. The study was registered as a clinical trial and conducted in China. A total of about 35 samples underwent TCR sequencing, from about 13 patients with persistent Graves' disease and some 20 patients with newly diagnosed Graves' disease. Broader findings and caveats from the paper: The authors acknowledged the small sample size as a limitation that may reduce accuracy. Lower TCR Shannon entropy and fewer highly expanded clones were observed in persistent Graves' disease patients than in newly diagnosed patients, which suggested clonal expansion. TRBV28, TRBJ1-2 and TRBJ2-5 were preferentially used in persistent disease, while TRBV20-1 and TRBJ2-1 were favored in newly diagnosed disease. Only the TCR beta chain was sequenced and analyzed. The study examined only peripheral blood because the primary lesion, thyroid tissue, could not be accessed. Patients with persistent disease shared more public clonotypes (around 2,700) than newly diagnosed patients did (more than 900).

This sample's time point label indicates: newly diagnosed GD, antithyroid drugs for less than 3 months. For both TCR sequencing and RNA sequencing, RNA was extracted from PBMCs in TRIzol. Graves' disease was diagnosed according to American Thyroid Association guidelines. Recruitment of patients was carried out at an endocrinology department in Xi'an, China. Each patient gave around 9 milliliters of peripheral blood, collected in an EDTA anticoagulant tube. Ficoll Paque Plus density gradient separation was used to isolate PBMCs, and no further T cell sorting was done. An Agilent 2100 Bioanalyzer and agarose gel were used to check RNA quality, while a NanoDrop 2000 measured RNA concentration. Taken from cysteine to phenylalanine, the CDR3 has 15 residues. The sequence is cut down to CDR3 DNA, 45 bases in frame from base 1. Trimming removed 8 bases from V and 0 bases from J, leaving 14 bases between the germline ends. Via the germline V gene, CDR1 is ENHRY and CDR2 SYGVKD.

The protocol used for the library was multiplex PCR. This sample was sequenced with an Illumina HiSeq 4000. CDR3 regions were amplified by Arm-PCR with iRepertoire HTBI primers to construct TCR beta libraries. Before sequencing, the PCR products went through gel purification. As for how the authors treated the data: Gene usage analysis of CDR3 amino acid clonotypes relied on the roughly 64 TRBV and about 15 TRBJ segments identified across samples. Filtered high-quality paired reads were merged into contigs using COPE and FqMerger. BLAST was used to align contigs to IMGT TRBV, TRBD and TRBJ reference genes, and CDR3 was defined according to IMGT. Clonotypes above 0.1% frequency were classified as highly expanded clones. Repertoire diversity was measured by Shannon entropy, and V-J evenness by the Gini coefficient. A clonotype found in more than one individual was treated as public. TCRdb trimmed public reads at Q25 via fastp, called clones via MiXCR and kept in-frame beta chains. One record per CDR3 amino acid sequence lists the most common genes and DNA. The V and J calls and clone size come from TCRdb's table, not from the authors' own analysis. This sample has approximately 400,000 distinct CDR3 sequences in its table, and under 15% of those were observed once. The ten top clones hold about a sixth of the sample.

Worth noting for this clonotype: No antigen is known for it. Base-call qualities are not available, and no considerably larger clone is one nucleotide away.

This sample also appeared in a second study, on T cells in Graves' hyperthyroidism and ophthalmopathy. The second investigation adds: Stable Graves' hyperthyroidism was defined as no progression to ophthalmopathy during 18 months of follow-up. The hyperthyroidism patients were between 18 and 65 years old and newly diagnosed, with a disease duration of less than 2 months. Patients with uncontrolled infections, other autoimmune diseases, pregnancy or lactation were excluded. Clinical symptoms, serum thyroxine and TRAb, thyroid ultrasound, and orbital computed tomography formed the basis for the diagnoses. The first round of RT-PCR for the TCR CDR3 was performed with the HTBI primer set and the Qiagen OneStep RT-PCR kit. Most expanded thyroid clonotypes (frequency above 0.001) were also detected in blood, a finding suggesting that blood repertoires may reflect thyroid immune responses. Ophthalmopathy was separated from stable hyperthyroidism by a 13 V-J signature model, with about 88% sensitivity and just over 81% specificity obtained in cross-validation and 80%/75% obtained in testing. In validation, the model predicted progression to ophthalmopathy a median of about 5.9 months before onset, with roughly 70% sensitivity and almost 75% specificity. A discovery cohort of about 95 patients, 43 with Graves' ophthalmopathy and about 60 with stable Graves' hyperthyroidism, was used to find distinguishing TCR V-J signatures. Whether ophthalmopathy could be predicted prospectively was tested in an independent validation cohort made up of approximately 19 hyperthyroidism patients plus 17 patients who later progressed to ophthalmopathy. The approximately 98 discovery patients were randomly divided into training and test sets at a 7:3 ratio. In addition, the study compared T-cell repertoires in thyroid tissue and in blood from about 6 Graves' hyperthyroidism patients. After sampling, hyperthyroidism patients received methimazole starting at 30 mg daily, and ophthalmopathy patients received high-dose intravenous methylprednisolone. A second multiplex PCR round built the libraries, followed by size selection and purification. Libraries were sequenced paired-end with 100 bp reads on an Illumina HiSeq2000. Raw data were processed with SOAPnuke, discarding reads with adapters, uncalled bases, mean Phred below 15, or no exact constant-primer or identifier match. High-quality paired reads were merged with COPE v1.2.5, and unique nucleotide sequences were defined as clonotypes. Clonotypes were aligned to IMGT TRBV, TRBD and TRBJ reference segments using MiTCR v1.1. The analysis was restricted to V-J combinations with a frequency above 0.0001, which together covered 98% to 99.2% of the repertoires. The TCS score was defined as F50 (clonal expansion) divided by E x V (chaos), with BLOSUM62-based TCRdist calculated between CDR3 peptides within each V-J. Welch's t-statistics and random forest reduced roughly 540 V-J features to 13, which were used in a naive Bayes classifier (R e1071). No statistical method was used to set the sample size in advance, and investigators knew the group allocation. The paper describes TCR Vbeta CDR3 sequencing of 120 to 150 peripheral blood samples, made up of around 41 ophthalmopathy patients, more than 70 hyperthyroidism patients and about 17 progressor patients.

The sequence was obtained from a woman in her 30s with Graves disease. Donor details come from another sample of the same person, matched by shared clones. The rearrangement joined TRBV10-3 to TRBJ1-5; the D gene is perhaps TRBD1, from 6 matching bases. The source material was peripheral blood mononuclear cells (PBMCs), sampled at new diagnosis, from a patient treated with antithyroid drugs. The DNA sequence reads TGTGCCATCGCAGGGGACCCCTATAGCAATCAGCCCCAGCATTTT. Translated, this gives CAIAGDPYSNQPQHF.